These 25 T cell receptor beta chains share one sample of origin, sequenced in a study of a mutant IDH1 vaccine in newly diagnosed glioma. Specified time point: baseline, week 1 (first vaccination visit). The treatment here: pre-vaccination baseline after standard-of-care therapy. Method: immunoSEQ multiplex PCR; TCRdb's copy keeps in-frame clones and lacks some. The repertoire holds roughly 84,000 clones, with roughly 82% as singletons. The specimen comprised PBMCs, sampled from a glioma patient treated with radiotherapy, temozolomide or both. Source of these receptors: a man aged 35 to 55 with glioma. Some clones in this sample may be carry-over from other donors' samples.

V gene TRBV7-9 combines with J gene TRBJ2-7, with 9 bases lining up with TRBD1. Germline V gives CDR1 SEHNR, CDR2 FQNEAQ (reference sequence). This CDR3 spans 14 amino acids. After removal of 5 bases from V and 3 bases from J, the junction contained 5 bases not matched to a gene. The CDR3 nucleotides read TGTGCCAGCAGCCCGGACAGGGGCCTCTACGAGCAGTACTTC. Translated, it gives CASSPDRGLYEQYF.

The CDR3 reads CASSIAAPGELFF. For the CDR3, the DNA is TGTGCCAGTAGTATCGCGGCTCCCGGGGAGCTGTTTTTT. The chain joins TRBV19 to TRBJ2-2, with D unresolved. Trimming took 3 bases from V and 6 from J, leaving 8 bases between them. The germline gives CDR1 LNHDA, CDR2 SQIVND (reference sequence). The CDR3 totals 13 residues.

A few counts support this clone. The gene calls are TRBV15 and TRBJ2-6, with D uncertain. Per germline, CDR1 LNHNV and CDR2 YYDKDF (reference sequence). This CDR3 has 16 residues. Deletions cut 0 bases from V and 0 bases from J, with 6 bases between. CDR3 region: CATSRDSNSGANVLTF. The CDR3, as DNA: TGTGCCACCAGCAGAGACAGTAACTCTGGGGCCAACGTCCTGACTTTC.

This clone has just one count. This chain uses TRBV5-6 with TRBJ2-3, with a tentative D call TRBD2 (5 bases). Germline lookup yields CDR1 SGHDT and CDR2 YYEEEE. The CDR3 has 12 amino acids. Deletions cut 4 bases from V and 8 bases from J, with 11 bases between. This CDR3 reads CASSPGGGTQYF. CDR3 bases: TGTGCCAGCAGCCCCGGTGGAGGTACGCAGTATTTT.

V gene TRBV18 combines with J gene TRBJ2-7; D is unclear. V was shortened by 4 bases and J by 2 bases, with 15 bases between the two germline ends. In germline, CDR1 is KGHSH, CDR2 LQKENI. The CDR3 totals 15 residues. CDR3 sequence (DNA): TGTGCCAGCTCACTCCGGAACGTTCGGACCTACGAGCAGTACTTC. This codes for CASSLRNVRTYEQYF.

The chain joins TRBV10-2 to TRBJ1-1; D gene uncertain. Trimming took off 4 bases at V and 3 bases at J, with 9 bases between the two ends. Germline V gene lookup returns CDR1 WSHSY and CDR2 SAAADI. The CDR3 consists of 13 residues. DNA for the CDR3: TGCGCCAGCAGTGCCTACTTGGACACTGAAGCTTTCTTT. Its protein product is CASSAYLDTEAFF.

The chain combines TRBV15 with TRBJ1-6; weak D call: TRBD1 (6 bases). Trimming took 5 bases from V and 8 from J, leaving 13 bases between them. Per the germline V gene, CDR1 is LNHNV and CDR2 is YYDKDF (reference sequence). CDR3 length equals 14 residues. The CDR3 region is CATSRLQGDSPLHF. The CDR3 region has the DNA TGTGCCACCAGCCGTTTACAGGGCGATTCACCCCTCCACTTT.

The CDR3 region has the DNA TGTGCCAGCAGCTTAGATTCTTACCTCGGCGGGGGCGCAGATACGCAGTATTTT. This gives the protein CASSLDSYLGGGADTQYF. The chain is built from TRBV13 and TRBJ2-3, with D tentatively TRBD2 (7 bases). Trimming left V 1 base short and J 4 bases short, with 21 bases between. The CDR3 has 18 amino acids. The V gene's germline CDR1 is PRHDT and CDR2 FYEKMQ (reference sequence). Full variable domain (missing parts from reference TRBV13 and TRBJ2-3): AAGVIQSPRHLIKEKRETATLKCYPIPRHDTVYWYQQGPGQDPQFLISFYEKMQSDKGSIPDRFSAQQFSDYHSELNMSSLELGDSALYFCASSLDSYLGGGADTQYFGPGTRLTVL.

V usage is TRBV4-1 and J usage is TRBJ2-7; no clear D. Trimming took off 0 bases at V and 2 bases at J, with 8 bases between the two ends. Germline CDR1 reads MGHRA; CDR2 reads YSYEKL. The CDR3 has 14 residues. In DNA, the CDR3 is TGCGCCAGCAGCCAAGATCAGAGCACCTACGAGCAGTACTTC. As protein: CASSQDQSTYEQYF.

The CDR3 coding sequence is TGCGCCAGCAGTGAAGGACTTGGGCTAGCCAAAAACATTCAGTACTTC. Translated: CASSEGLGLAKNIQYF. V usage is TRBV10-1 and J usage is TRBJ2-4; TRBD2 is a possible D gene (5 bases). Per the germline V gene, CDR1 is WNHNN and CDR2 is SYGVQD (reference sequence). V was cut by 3 bases and J by 0 bases, with 12 bases left in between. The CDR3 extends over 16 amino acids.

This chain joins TRBV5-1 and TRBJ2-3; either TRBD1 or TRBD2 may supply D (5 bases each). The CDR3 runs 16 residues. Trimming shortened V by 0 bases and J by 4 bases, and 15 bases separated the two germline ends. CDR1 is SGHRS, CDR2 YFSETQ, per germline. CDR3 protein: CASSLGGRGPADTQYF. The CDR3 nucleotides read TGCGCCAGCAGCTTGGGGGGTCGGGGCCCGGCAGATACGCAGTATTTT. The whole variable domain, remainder taken from reference TRBV5-1 and TRBJ2-3, is KAGVTQTPRYLIKTRGQQVTLSCSPISGHRSVSWYQQTPGQGLQFLFEYFSETQRNKGNFPGRFSGRQFSNSRSEMNVSTLELGDSALYLCASSLGGRGPADTQYFGPGTRLTVL.

This sequence joins TRBV5-6 and TRBJ1-1; 8 positions match TRBD1. This CDR3 region has 15 residues. J lost 4 bases, V lost 4 bases, and 9 bases had no gene match. Germline V gene data show CDR1 as SGHDT and CDR2 as YYEEEE. CDR3: CASSRPGGWGTEAFF. The DNA of the CDR3 is TGTGCCAGCAGCCGCCCAGGGGGCTGGGGCACTGAAGCTTTCTTT.

This rearrangement joins TRBV4-1 to TRBJ1-3; D unclear. V was trimmed by 4 bases and J by 0 bases, leaving 10 bases between them. Germline assignment: CDR1 MGHRA and CDR2 YSYEKL. The CDR3 totals 15 residues. This chain's CDR3 is CASSRGPYSGNTIYF. CDR3 DNA sequence: TGCGCCAGCAGCCGTGGACCCTACTCTGGAAACACCATATATTTT.

The CDR3 coding sequence is TGTGCCAGCAGCGAGGTAGCGGGGGGGAGAGATACGCAGTATTTT. This codes for CASSEVAGGRDTQYF. V gene TRBV7-2 combines with J gene TRBJ2-3; 11 nucleotides align to TRBD2. V was clipped by 5 bases and J by 5 bases; unmatched bases: 6. Germline CDR1 is SGHTA and CDR2 is FQGNSA. This CDR3 contains 15 residues. The whole variable domain, filled in from reference TRBV7-2 and TRBJ2-3, reads GAGVSQSPSNKVTEKGKDVELRCDPISGHTALYWYRQSLGQGLEFLIYFQGNSAPDKSGLPSDRFSAERTGGSVSTLTIQRTQQEDSAVYLCASSEVAGGRDTQYFGPGTRLTVL.

V and J are TRBV7-2 and TRBJ1-2; tentative D call: TRBD1 (5 bases). V was trimmed by 1 base and J by 2 bases, leaving 8 bases between them. Germline CDR1 reads SGHTA; CDR2 reads FQGNSA. The CDR3 loop spans 14 amino acids. The CDR3 region has the DNA TGTGCCAGCAGCTTAGGCGGGGCCAACTATGGCTACACCTTC. It specifies CASSLGGANYGYTF.

The rearrangement joins TRBV6-1 to TRBJ1-4, with D tentatively TRBD1 (5 bases). Germline CDR1 is MNHNS and CDR2 is SASEGT. The CDR3 extends over 12 amino acids. Trimming left V 5 bases short and J 10 bases short, with 11 bases between. The CDR3 reads CASSPRGGKLFF. CDR3 DNA sequence: TGTGCCAGCAGTCCCCGGGGGGGAAAACTGTTTTTT.

This sequence joins TRBV30 and TRBJ2-3; D not certain. In germline, CDR1 is GTSNPN, CDR2 SVGIG (reference sequence). V was shortened by 2 bases and J by 4 bases, with 7 bases between the two germline ends. The CDR3 covers 12 residues. This CDR3 is CAWSIKADTQYF. Here the CDR3 DNA reads TGTGCCTGGAGTATCAAGGCAGATACGCAGTATTTT.

J is TRBJ1-1 and V is TRBV5-4; 7 bases match TRBD1. The CDR3 spans 15 residues. The J segment lost 0 bases and the V segment lost 4 bases, leaving 6 bases of the junction unmatched. The germline V gene encodes CDR1 SGHNT and CDR2 YYREEE (reference sequence). CDR3 loop: CASSRGRGVNTEAFF. CDR3 bases: TGTGCCAGCAGCCGGGGCAGGGGGGTGAACACTGAAGCTTTCTTT.

This clone has a single count. The chain combines TRBV6-5 with TRBJ1-1; possibly TRBD1 for D (5 bases). The CDR3 consists of 16 residues. V lost 3 bases and J 5 bases, leaving 19 bases between the germline ends. The germline V gene has CDR1 MNHEY and CDR2 SVGAGI. For the CDR3, the DNA is TGTGCCAGCAGTTATTACCCCCCGCCTGGGGCAACTGAAGCTTTCTTT. It codes for CASSYYPPPGATEAFF.

The J gene is TRBJ1-3, the V gene TRBV7-8; tentative D call: TRBD1 (5 bases). The CDR3 is 16 amino acids. V was shortened by 4 bases and J by 0 bases, with 13 bases between the two germline ends. Germline V gene lookup returns CDR1 SGHVS and CDR2 FQNEAQ. The DNA for the CDR3 is TGTGCCAGCAGCTCTGGGGACGTCTACTCTGGAAACACCATATATTTT. Its translation is CASSSGDVYSGNTIYF.

The chain has TRBV30 and TRBJ1-4; D perhaps matches TRBD1 (5 bases). Trimming cost V 3 bases and J 7 bases, with 18 bases left between them. CDR1 and CDR2 from the germline V gene are GTSNPN and SVGIG (reference sequence). This CDR3 is 15 amino acids long. The CDR3 DNA reads TGTGCCTGGAGGTCTGACAGTGGGTCGGGTGAAAAACTGTTTTTT. Translated, it gives CAWRSDSGSGEKLFF.

The rearrangement uses TRBV2 and TRBJ1-5; no clear D. V was shortened by 4 bases and J by 0 bases, with 7 bases between the two germline ends. Germline CDR1 is SNHLY and CDR2 is FYNNEI. The CDR3 loop spans 14 amino acids. DNA of the CDR3: TGTGCCAGCAGTGGATTAGTTAGCAATCAGCCCCAGCATTTT. Protein product: CASSGLVSNQPQHF.

The chain recombines TRBV12-5 with TRBJ2-1; 12 positions match TRBD2. Per the germline V gene, CDR1 is LGHNT and CDR2 is FRNRAP. With V trimmed by 0 bases and J by 3 bases, 6 bases remained unmatched. The CDR3 loop spans 18 amino acids. CDR3 loop: CASGLVTSGGLLYNEQFF. CDR3 bases: TGTGCTAGTGGTTTGGTCACTAGCGGGGGGTTACTCTACAATGAGCAGTTCTTC.

The rearrangement joins TRBV7-8 to TRBJ1-4; D is unresolved. CDR3 length: 13 residues. Germline values: CDR1 SGHVS, CDR2 FQNEAQ. V lost 3 bases to trimming and J lost 5 bases, with 7 bases between them. The CDR3 region is CASSFGPNEKLFF. CDR3 in DNA: TGTGCCAGCAGCTTCGGACCCAATGAAAAACTGTTTTTT.

The CDR3 loop reads CASSQDRVGKSPLHF. The CDR3 coding sequence is TGTGCCAGCAGCCAAGATCGAGTTGGAAAATCCCCCCTCCACTTT. The chain recombines TRBV4-2 with TRBJ1-6; D gene ambiguous. There are 15 residues in the CDR3. V shed 0 bases and J shed 13 bases, with 16 bases lying between them. Germline V gene sequence: CDR1 LGHNA, CDR2 YNFKEQ.